One and the same sample provided the 5 T cell receptor beta chains below, sequenced in a study of regulatory T cells in long-lasting Graves disease. Time point denoted: newly diagnosed GD, antithyroid drugs for less than 3 months. PBMC RNA was the source of the TCR library. Both iRepertoire HTBI primers and Arm-PCR of CDR3 regions were used to build the TCR beta libraries. TCRdb passed the multiplex PCR reads through MiXCR, listing each CDR3 protein once. There are 350,000 to 450,000 distinct CDR3 sequences in the sample; over 14% occur only once, and 7.8% lies in the top ten. The data also belong to a second study, concerning T cells in Graves' hyperthyroidism and ophthalmopathy.

The input for sequencing was peripheral blood mononuclear cells (PBMCs), taken at new diagnosis, from a patient treated with antithyroid drugs. The source of these receptors is a woman aged 40 to 55 with Graves disease.

This clonotype was counted many times. V gene TRBV7-9 combines with J gene TRBJ2-1; D uncertain. V was clipped by 2 bases and J by 0 bases, with 8 bases between them. From germline, CDR1 is SEHNR and CDR2 FQNEAQ (reference sequence). This CDR3 has 15 amino acids. CDR3 coding DNA: TGTGCCAGCAGCTTAAGGGCAGACTCCTACAATGAGCAGTTCTTC. Its translation is CASSLRADSYNEQFF.

A remark on this clonotype: Without the conserved terminal phenylalanine or tryptophan, this CDR3 likely stems from a read error. The DNA is left out, because the CDR3 cannot be placed on it with certainty; the CDR3 is given as TCRdb lists it. J is TRBJ2-3 and V is TRBV30; TRBD1, the D gene given by the table, was not confirmed from the DNA. Inclusive of both ends, the CDR3 amounts to 14 amino acids. The germline V gene has CDR1 GTSNPN and CDR2 SVGIG (reference sequence). CDR3 residues: CAWRRPLNLYEQYS.

This clonotype was observed many times. V gene TRBV11-3 combines with J gene TRBJ2-3; 7 bases match TRBD2. The CDR3 runs to 13 residues. V shed 4 bases, J shed 5 bases, and the junction held 3 bases outside the gene matches. The germline CDR1 and CDR2 sequences are SGHNT and YENEEA. As DNA, the CDR3 is TGTGCCAGCAGCTACGGCGGGGGAGATACGCAGTATTTT. Its protein product is CASSYGGGDTQYF.

The gene calls are TRBV29-1 and TRBJ1-1; weak D call: TRBD1 (5 bases). The ends were cut back, 4 bases at V and 0 bases at J, with 15 bases in the middle. Looked up from germline, CDR1 is SQVTM and CDR2 is ANQGSEA. The CDR3 runs 15 residues. The CDR3 loop reads CSVGGGVSMNTEAFF. The CDR3 DNA follows: TGCAGCGTTGGGGGGGGGGTATCCATGAACACTGAAGCTTTCTTT.

This clonotype was counted a few times. The chain combines TRBV4-1 with TRBJ1-4; no clear D gene. Germline V gives CDR1 MGHRA, CDR2 YSYEKL. Trimming stripped 0 bases from V and 13 bases from J, with 9 bases between. This CDR3 spans 12 amino acids. Here the CDR3 DNA reads TGCGCCAGCAGCCAAGATAGGAGGTTACTGTTTTTT. It yields the protein CASSQDRRLLFF.